This T cell receptor beta chain was sequenced during a study of blood T cell repertoires in COVID-19. In the study overall: From the United States, Italy and Spain came samples of acute and convalescent COVID-19. From T cells, B-cell-depleted T cells, or PBMCs came the material, which was cDNA or gDNA.

V was pared by 0 bases and J by 0 bases, with 4 bases of the junction left unmatched. Looked up from germline, CDR1 is LGHNA and CDR2 is YSLEER. This CDR3 has 17 amino acids. Per the original methods: Counts of nucleated cells, estimated from reference gene primer amplification, were obtained. Produced via immunoSEQ multiplex PCR; TCRdb's table is partial and in-frame only. From that table come the V and J calls and clone size; the DNA was used to work out D and trimming. Of more than 100,000 clones detected, less than 85% appear once; the ten largest clones hold about a sixth. Sequences were obtained from peripheral blood. The TCR sequence derives from a woman older than 75 with acute or convalescent COVID-19. The genes are TRBV4-3 and TRBJ1-4, with 7 bases that match TRBD1. DNA of the CDR3: TGCGCCAGCAGCCAAGAGTACCAGGGGGCAACTAATGAAAAACTGTTTTTT. It specifies CASSQEYQGATNEKLFF.